This T cell receptor beta chain was identified during a study of neurological immune-mediated disorders. About this clonotype: The antigen is undetermined.

Stated time point: technical triplicate 2. cDNA synthesis was performed by 5'RACE with 10-nucleotide random UMIs. From 15-18 subjects, each sequencing run yielded over 190 million TCR-beta sequences. TCRdb analysed the 5' RACE reads with MiXCR anew, one entry per CDR3 protein. The sample records about 59,000 distinct CDR3 sequences, 24% being singletons. Notes on the study in general: The absence of shared CDR3 amino acid sequences among expanded clones across subjects suggests private repertoires in all groups.

This CDR3 is built from 12 residues. The V and J ends lost 2 bases and 1 base respectively, with 2 bases between them. This TCR was recovered from a man aged 55 to 69 with HTLV-1-associated myelopathy (HAM/TSP). This chain uses TRBV12-3 or TRBV12-4 with TRBJ1-1; no reliable D call. Sequencing used PBMCs. CDR3 amino acids: CASSLRNTEAFF. CDR3 DNA sequence: TGTGCCAGCAGTTTACGGAACACTGAAGCTTTCTTT.